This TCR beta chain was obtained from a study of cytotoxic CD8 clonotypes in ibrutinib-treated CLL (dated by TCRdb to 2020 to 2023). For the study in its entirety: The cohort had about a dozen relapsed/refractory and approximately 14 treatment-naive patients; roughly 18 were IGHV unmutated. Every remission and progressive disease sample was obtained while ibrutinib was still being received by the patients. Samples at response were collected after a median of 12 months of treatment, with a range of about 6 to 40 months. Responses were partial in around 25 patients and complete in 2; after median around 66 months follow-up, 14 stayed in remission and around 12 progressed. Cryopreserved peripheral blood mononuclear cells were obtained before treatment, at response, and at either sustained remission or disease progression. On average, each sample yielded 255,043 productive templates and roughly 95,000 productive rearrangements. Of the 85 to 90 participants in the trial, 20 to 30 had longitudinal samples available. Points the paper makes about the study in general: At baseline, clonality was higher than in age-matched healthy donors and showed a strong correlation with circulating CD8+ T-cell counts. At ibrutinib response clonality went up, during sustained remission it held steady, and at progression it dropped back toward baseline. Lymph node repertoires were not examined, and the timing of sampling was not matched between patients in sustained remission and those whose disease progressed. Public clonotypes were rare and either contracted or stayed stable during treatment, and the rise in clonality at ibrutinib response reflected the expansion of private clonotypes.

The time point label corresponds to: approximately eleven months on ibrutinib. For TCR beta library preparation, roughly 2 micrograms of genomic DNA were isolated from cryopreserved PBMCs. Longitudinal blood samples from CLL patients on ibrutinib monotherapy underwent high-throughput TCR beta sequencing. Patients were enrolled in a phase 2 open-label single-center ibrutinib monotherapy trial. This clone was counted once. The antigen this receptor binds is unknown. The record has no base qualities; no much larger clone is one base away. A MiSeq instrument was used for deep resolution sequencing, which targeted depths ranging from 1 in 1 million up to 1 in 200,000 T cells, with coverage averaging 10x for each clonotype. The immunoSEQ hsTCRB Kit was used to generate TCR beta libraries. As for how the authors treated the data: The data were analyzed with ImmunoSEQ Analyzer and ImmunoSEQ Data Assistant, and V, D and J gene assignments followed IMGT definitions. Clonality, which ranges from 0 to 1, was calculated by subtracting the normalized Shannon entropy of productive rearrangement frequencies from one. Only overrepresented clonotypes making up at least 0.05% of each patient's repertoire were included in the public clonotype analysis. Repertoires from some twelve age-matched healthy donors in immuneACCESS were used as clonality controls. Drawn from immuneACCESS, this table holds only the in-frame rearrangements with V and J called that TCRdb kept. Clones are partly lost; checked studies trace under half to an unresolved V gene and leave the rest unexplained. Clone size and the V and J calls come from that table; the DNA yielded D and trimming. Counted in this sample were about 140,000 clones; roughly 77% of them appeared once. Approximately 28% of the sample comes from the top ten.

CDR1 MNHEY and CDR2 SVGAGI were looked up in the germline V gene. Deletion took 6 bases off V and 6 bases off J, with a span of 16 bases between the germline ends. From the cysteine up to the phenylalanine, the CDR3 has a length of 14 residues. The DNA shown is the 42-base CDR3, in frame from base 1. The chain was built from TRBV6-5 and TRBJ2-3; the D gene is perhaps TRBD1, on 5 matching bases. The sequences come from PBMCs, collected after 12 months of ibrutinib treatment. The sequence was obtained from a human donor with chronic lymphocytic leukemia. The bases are TGTGCCAGCAGGACTGCCCAGGGTAGGGATACGCAGTATTTT. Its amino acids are CASRTAQGRDTQYF.